Following are 12 T cell receptor beta chains from one sample sequenced in a study of ipilimumab plus nivolumab after autologous stem cell transplantation. Repertoires were generated with immunoSEQ multiplex PCR, while TCRdb's copy carries only in-frame clones and drops some. The sample lists some 14,000 clones, 65% to 75% occurring once. The sample was PBMCs, taken in a trial of ipilimumab plus nivolumab as post-transplant consolidation. These receptor sequences come from a male donor with primary mediastinal lymphoma.

By sample fraction, this clone is medium-sized. V gene TRBV2 combines with J gene TRBJ2-5, with TRBD2 matching over 9 bases. The length of the CDR3 is 16 residues. Unmatched junction bases numbered 8, after V lost 1 base and J lost 5 bases. Germline CDR1 and CDR2: SNHLY and FYNNEI. DNA for the CDR3: TGTGCCAGCAGTGAAGTATATGCGGGGGGGCAGGAGACCCAGTACTTC. Protein product: CASSEVYAGGQETQYF.

This clone was observed a single time. V is TRBV4-1 and J is TRBJ2-1, with unresolved D. The CDR3 consists of 15 residues. Trimming removed 1 base at V and 3 bases at J, with 10 bases between. Per the germline V gene, CDR1 is MGHRA and CDR2 is YSYEKL. This chain's CDR3 is CASSQGLSFYNEQFF. The CDR3 coding sequence is TGCGCCAGCAGCCAAGGGCTATCCTTCTACAATGAGCAGTTCTTC.

This clone appeared a single time. The chain carries TRBV5-4 and TRBJ2-5; 13 nucleotides agree with TRBD2. The CDR3 is 15 amino acids. CDR1 is SGHNT, CDR2 YYREEE, per germline (reference sequence). Germline trimming cut 4 bases from V and 4 bases from J; bases unmatched to any gene: 4. For the CDR3, the DNA is TGTGCCAGCAGCCGGACTAGCGGGGGAATAGAGACCCAGTACTTC. The encoded protein is CASSRTSGGIETQYF.

The rearrangement uses TRBV18 and TRBJ1-2; D remains ambiguous. Trimming took 1 base from V and 6 from J, leaving 12 bases between them. This CDR3 has 14 amino acids. Looked up from germline, CDR1 is KGHSH and CDR2 is LQKENI. Written as DNA, the CDR3 is TGTGCCAGCTCACCACTTCGGGAGGTCAATGGCTACACCTTC. Its protein is CASSPLREVNGYTF.

This sequence joins TRBV11-3 and TRBJ2-3; TRBD1 aligns across 8 bases. With V trimmed by 4 bases and J by 2 bases, 8 bases remained unmatched. CDR1 and CDR2 (germline): SGHNT, YENEEA. CDR3 length: 16 residues. Here the CDR3 DNA reads TGTGCCAGCAGCTATAGGACAGGGTGGACCACAGATACGCAGTATTTT. This sequence encodes CASSYRTGWTTDTQYF.

The sample holds one count of this clone. This chain uses TRBV2 with TRBJ2-1, with 13 bases aligning to TRBD2. Germline assignment: CDR1 SNHLY and CDR2 FYNNEI. V was clipped by 7 bases and J by 2 bases; unmatched bases: 14. The CDR3 has 19 amino acids. As DNA, the CDR3 is TGTGCCAGCATTGATCGCATTGGGACTAGCGGGAATCCCTACAATGAGCAGTTCTTC. This translates into CASIDRIGTSGNPYNEQFF.

This chain joins TRBV27 and TRBJ1-1; 7 bases agree with TRBD1. This CDR3 region has 17 residues. CDR1 is MNHEY and CDR2 is SMNVEV in the germline V gene (reference sequence). V trimming: 0 bases; J trimming: 3 bases; junction bases outside the gene matches: 10. DNA of the CDR3: TGTGCCAGCAGTTTATCGTTAGGGACAGTGCACGACACTGAAGCTTTCTTT. Protein sequence: CASSLSLGTVHDTEAFF.

The rearrangement links TRBV6-5 to TRBJ2-7, with D perhaps matching TRBD1 (7 bases). The CDR3 has 14 amino acids. Germline assignment: CDR1 MNHEY and CDR2 SVGAGI. The V gene lost 5 bases and the J gene lost 4 bases, with 15 bases spanning the gap. Written as DNA, the CDR3 is TGTGCCAGCAGTCCAAGACAGGGAGGTTACGAGCAGTACTTC. This sequence encodes CASSPRQGGYEQYF.

V gene TRBV2 combines with J gene TRBJ1-6, with 12 bases aligning to TRBD1. The CDR3 totals 16 residues. Germline V gene sequence: CDR1 SNHLY, CDR2 FYNNEI. V was clipped by 7 bases and J by 5 bases; unmatched bases: 6. The CDR3 sequence: CASTRDRGLHNSPLHF. The CDR3 DNA reads TGTGCCAGCACCCGGGACAGGGGGCTCCATAATTCACCCCTCCACTTT.

This chain joins TRBV5-1 and TRBJ2-6, with D tentatively TRBD1 (6 bases). Trimming pared 0 bases from V and 2 bases from J, leaving 21 bases between. This CDR3 contains 20 residues. CDR1 is SGHRS, CDR2 YFSETQ, per germline. CDR3 residues: CASSLDQRTDRSPGANVLTF. In nucleotides, the CDR3 is TGCGCCAGCAGCTTGGATCAGAGGACGGACAGATCTCCTGGGGCCAACGTCCTGACTTTC.

This chain connects TRBV19 to TRBJ2-2, with D hard to call. The V gene's germline CDR1 is LNHDA and CDR2 SQIVND (reference sequence). V lost 0 bases and J lost 7, with 12 bases in between. This CDR3 comprises 15 residues. CDR3 in amino acids: CASSIDRWRNGELFF. CDR3 coding DNA: TGTGCCAGTAGTATAGATCGTTGGAGAAACGGGGAGCTGTTTTTT.

V and J are TRBV11-3 and TRBJ2-7; 8 bases are shared with TRBD1. Trimming removed 5 bases from V and 4 bases from J; junction bases left unmatched: 7. The CDR3 loop spans 14 amino acids. Germline assignment: CDR1 SGHNT and CDR2 YENEEA. The CDR3 protein is CASSPRGRRYEQYF. CDR3 in DNA: TGTGCCAGCAGCCCCAGGGGGCGAAGGTACGAGCAGTACTTC.